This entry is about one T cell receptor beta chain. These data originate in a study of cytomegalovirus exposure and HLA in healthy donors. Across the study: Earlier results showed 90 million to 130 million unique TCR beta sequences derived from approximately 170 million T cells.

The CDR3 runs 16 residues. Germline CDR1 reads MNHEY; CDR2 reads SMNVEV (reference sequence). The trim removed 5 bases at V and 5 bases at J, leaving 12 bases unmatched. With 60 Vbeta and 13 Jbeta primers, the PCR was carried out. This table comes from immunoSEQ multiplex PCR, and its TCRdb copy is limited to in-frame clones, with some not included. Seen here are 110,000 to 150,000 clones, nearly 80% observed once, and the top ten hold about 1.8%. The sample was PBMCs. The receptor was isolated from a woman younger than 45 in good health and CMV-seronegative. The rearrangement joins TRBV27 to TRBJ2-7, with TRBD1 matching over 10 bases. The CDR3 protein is CASSLTDAGQGDEQYF. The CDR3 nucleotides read TGTGCCAGCAGTCTTACCGATGCAGGACAGGGGGACGAGCAGTACTTC.